The text below deals with one T cell receptor (beta chain). The antigen is not known. This entry is derived from a study of cytomegalovirus exposure and HLA in healthy donors. Study-wide findings and caveats: Upon later analysis, TCR association rates were observed to vary by HLA locus, being highest for DRB1 and lowest for HLA-C. Analyses of presence/absence relied on an assumption of roughly uniform sequencing depth across donors. The CMV antigen specificity of three CMV-associated chains was confirmed through in vitro analysis. It was reported in a later analysis that an Asian-associated ancestry cluster showed fewer N-insertions than the approximately 690-donor mean.

V shed 0 bases and J 10 bases; nucleotides not matched to a gene: 7. The CDR3 sequence is 15 residues long. CDR1 is SGHDT and CDR2 is YYEEEE in the germline V gene. 60 Vbeta and 13 Jbeta primers were used in PCR. Here immunoSEQ multiplex PCR was the method, and the copy in TCRdb shows in-frame clones only, minus some. The sample lists around 170,000 clones, about four fifths seen once, with over 1.5% in the top ten. The sequence was collected from a man aged 35-49 years in good health and CMV-seronegative. The gene calls are TRBV5-6 and TRBJ2-1, with TRBD2 matching 10 bases. Sample: PBMCs. This CDR3 is CASSLGSASGSEQFF. The DNA for the CDR3 is TGTGCCAGCAGCTTGGGATCGGCTAGCGGGAGCGAGCAGTTCTTC.